The 32 T cell receptor beta chains below all came from one sample that was sequenced in a study of CD8+ T cells in alopecia areata. Following RNA extraction, reverse transcription yielded cDNA that acted as the sequencing template. TCRdb keeps only in-frame clones here, not all; method: immunoSEQ multiplex PCR. The data show some 130,000 clones, around 49% seen once. Sequencing used CD8+ T cells sorted from blood, obtained at week 0. Every receptor here comes from a human donor with alopecia areata.

The chain couples TRBV29-1 to TRBJ2-1, with a possible D match to TRBD1 (6 bases). The CDR3 is 13 residues long. CDR1 and CDR2 (germline): SQVTM, ANQGSEA. V lost 6 bases, J lost 0 bases, and 9 bases lay in between. The CDR3 DNA is TGCAGCGTCAGGGGAATCTCCTACAATGAGCAGTTCTTC. Protein product: CSVRGISYNEQFF.

The chain carries TRBV15 and TRBJ2-3; TRBD2 aligns across 9 bases. J was trimmed by 6 bases and V by 0 bases; bases with no gene match: 10. Germline V gene data show CDR1 as LNHNV and CDR2 as YYDKDF (reference sequence). The CDR3 contains 17 residues. The CDR3 nucleotides are TGTGCCACCAGCAGAGACCGACTAGCGGCTTCACAGGATACGCAGTATTTT. Translating it yields CATSRDRLAASQDTQYF.

The rearrangement links TRBV19 to TRBJ1-1, with 11 bases identical to TRBD1. Germline CDR1 and CDR2: LNHDA and SQIVND (reference sequence). CDR3 length: 19 residues. V lost 7 bases to trimming and J lost 0 bases; unmatched junction nucleotides: 16. CDR3 amino acids: CASTEEEGQGGLMNTEAFF. CDR3 DNA sequence: TGTGCCAGTACAGAAGAAGAGGGACAGGGGGGCTTAATGAACACTGAAGCTTTCTTT.

The chain links TRBV4-3 to TRBJ2-7, with 10 bases matching TRBD1. The CDR3 is made up of 16 amino acids. Germline CDR1 and CDR2: LGHNA and YSLEER. The junction had 8 bases not matched to a gene; V was cut back by 0 bases and J by 6 bases. The CDR3 region is CASSQDLGTGAREQYF. DNA for the CDR3: TGCGCCAGCAGCCAAGATCTAGGGACAGGGGCTCGCGAGCAGTACTTC.

The rearrangement uses TRBV7-6 and TRBJ2-7, with 7 bases matching TRBD2. Per the germline V gene, CDR1 is SGHVS and CDR2 is FNYEAQ. The CDR3 consists of 15 residues. Losses at the gene ends were 4 bases for V and 3 bases for J; bases not matched to a gene: 9. CDR3 sequence reads: CASSSGLAVGYEQYF. The CDR3 DNA reads as TGTGCCAGCAGCTCCGGGCTAGCGGTGGGCTACGAGCAGTACTTC.

The chain carries TRBV30 and TRBJ2-2; D call uncertain. Germline loops: CDR1 GTSNPN, CDR2 SVGIG (reference sequence). The CDR3 length is 13 residues. Trimming took off 4 bases at V and 0 bases at J, with 6 bases between the two ends. CDR3 DNA: TGTGCCTGGAATCCCGCGAACACCGGGGAGCTGTTTTTT. Protein product: CAWNPANTGELFF.

The rearrangement joins TRBV13 to TRBJ2-7; D is possibly TRBD1 (5 bases). This CDR3 is 15 amino acids long. Trimming removed 4 bases at V and 4 bases at J, with 17 bases between. The germline V gene has CDR1 PRHDT and CDR2 FYEKMQ (reference sequence). The CDR3 DNA sequence: TGTGCCAGCAGCTCCCGGGTAGGGGCGCCTTACGAGCAGTACTTC. Translation gives CASSSRVGAPYEQYF.

The chain joins TRBV11-1 to TRBJ2-3; 8 bases fit TRBD1. The CDR3 is made up of 15 amino acids. The ends lost 4 bases at V and 1 base at J; junction bases unmatched: 4. Germline V gene sequence: CDR1 SGHAT, CDR2 FQDESV (reference sequence). The CDR3: CASSSTGDGTDTQYF. DNA of the CDR3: TGTGCCAGCAGCTCGACAGGGGATGGCACAGATACGCAGTATTTT.

The chain links TRBV4-1 to TRBJ1-2; D perhaps matches TRBD1 (5 bases). Germline lookup yields CDR1 MGHRA and CDR2 YSYEKL. This CDR3 comprises 14 residues. The V and J ends lost 2 bases and 3 bases respectively, with 10 bases between them. DNA for the CDR3: TGCGCCAGCAGCCAAAATGAGGGGTACTATGGCTACACCTTC. Translated: CASSQNEGYYGYTF.

The chain carries TRBV4-2 and TRBJ2-1; 7 bases are a match to TRBD1. The CDR3 has 18 residues. Trimming cost V 0 bases and J 7 bases; bases outside gene matches: 15. Germline loops: CDR1 LGHNA, CDR2 YNFKEQ. The chain's CDR3 is CASSQDKIGRTGWNEQFF. DNA for the CDR3: TGTGCCAGCAGCCAAGATAAGATTGGTCGGACAGGATGGAATGAGCAGTTCTTC.

This clone was detected a few times. V is TRBV7-8 and J is TRBJ2-6; D remains unclear. The V end lost 2 bases, the J end lost 8 bases, and 10 bases lay between the germline ends. This CDR3 is built from 14 residues. Germline assignment: CDR1 SGHVS and CDR2 FQNEAQ. The CDR3, as DNA: TGTGCCAGCAGCTTACTTTCGGAATCCAACGTCCTGACTTTC. The encoded protein is CASSLLSESNVLTF.

V usage is TRBV30 and J usage is TRBJ2-7, with a weak D call TRBD2 (6 bases). Trimming pared 1 base from V and 8 bases from J, leaving 9 bases between. The CDR3 runs to 11 residues. Germline lookup yields CDR1 GTSNPN and CDR2 SVGIG (reference sequence). CDR3 nucleotides: TGTGCCTGGAGTGCGGGGGTAAAGCAGTACTTC. Amino acids: CAWSAGVKQYF.

This clone was detected only once. V usage is TRBV27 and J usage is TRBJ2-5, with D maybe TRBD2 (5 bases). Germline V gives CDR1 MNHEY, CDR2 SMNVEV (reference sequence). There are 12 residues in the CDR3. Trimming cost V 5 bases and J 2 bases, with 6 bases left between them. The chain's CDR3 is CASSRGQETQYF. In nucleotides, the CDR3 is TGTGCCAGCAGTCGCGGGCAAGAGACCCAGTACTTC.

The rearrangement joins TRBV11-2 to TRBJ2-1, with D unresolved. The V gene's germline CDR1 is SGHAT and CDR2 FQNNGV. The CDR3 is 13 amino acids. The V gene lost 5 bases and the J gene lost 4 bases, with 9 bases spanning the gap. This CDR3 reads CASSPDGYNEQFF. DNA for the CDR3: TGTGCCAGCAGCCCGGACGGATACAATGAGCAGTTCTTC.

J is TRBJ2-1 and V is TRBV7-2, with 13 positions matching TRBD2. Germline V gene data show CDR1 as SGHTA and CDR2 as FQGNSA. V lost 6 bases to trimming and J lost 4 bases; unmatched junction nucleotides: 3. This CDR3 is built from 15 residues. This CDR3 is CASRSLAGGYNEQFF. CDR3 nucleotides: TGTGCCAGCAGGTCACTAGCGGGGGGGTACAATGAGCAGTTCTTC.

The gene calls are TRBV5-1 and TRBJ2-1; D may be TRBD1 or TRBD2 (6 bases each). Germline lookup yields CDR1 SGHRS and CDR2 YFSETQ. The CDR3 loop spans 12 amino acids. V lost 4 bases and J 9 bases, leaving 11 bases between the germline ends. The CDR3, as DNA: TGCGCCAGCAGCCCGGGGGCCGGTGAGCAGTTCTTC. The encoded protein is CASSPGAGEQFF.

This clone was counted between two and nine times. The V and J genes are TRBV29-1 and TRBJ2-1; TRBD1 matches at 7 bases. Germline CDR1 reads SQVTM; CDR2 reads ANQGSEA. The CDR3 loop spans 13 amino acids. With 6 bases clipped from V and 5 bases from J, the junction kept 7 bases outside the gene matches. The CDR3 bases are TGCAGCGTGTTTCAGGGGGATAACAATGAGCAGTTCTTC. This gives the protein CSVFQGDNNEQFF.

The V call is TRBV6-5, the J call TRBJ1-6, with unresolved D. The V end was cut by 0 bases, the J end by 12 bases, with 9 bases between. From germline, CDR1 is MNHEY and CDR2 SVGAGI. This CDR3 comprises 13 residues. The CDR3 sequence is CASSYSPVLPLHF. The CDR3 DNA reads TGTGCCAGCAGTTACTCTCCGGTTTTACCCCTCCACTTT.

This clone turned up a few times. The chain uses TRBV27 and TRBJ2-5; TRBD1 aligns across 7 bases. CDR3 length: 13 amino acids. The germline V gene has CDR1 MNHEY and CDR2 SMNVEV (reference sequence). V was pared by 5 bases and J by 2 bases, with 2 bases of the junction left unmatched. This CDR3 is CASSPRGQETQYF. The CDR3 nucleotides read TGTGCCAGCAGTCCCAGGGGGCAAGAGACCCAGTACTTC.

The rearrangement uses TRBV7-2 and TRBJ2-3, with D possibly being TRBD2 (5 bases). Per the germline V gene, CDR1 is SGHTA and CDR2 is FQGNSA. V was trimmed by 5 bases and J by 2 bases, leaving 17 bases between them. There are 16 residues in the CDR3. The CDR3 nucleotides read TGTGCCAGCAGCGGCTGGACTCGAAACTTCACAGATACGCAGTATTTT. It translates to CASSGWTRNFTDTQYF.

J is TRBJ2-7 and V is TRBV29-1; unclear D gene. CDR1 and CDR2 (germline): SQVTM, ANQGSEA. Trimming removed 0 bases from V and 6 bases from J, with 15 bases in between. The length of the CDR3 is 14 residues. CDR3 region: CSVEDLKFSGEQYF. The CDR3 bases are TGCAGCGTTGAAGATCTCAAGTTCTCCGGCGAGCAGTACTTC.

This clone has only a few counts. The rearrangement links TRBV10-3 to TRBJ1-5; D is ambiguous. The CDR3 sequence is 13 residues long. V lost 2 bases and J 2 bases, leaving 4 bases between the germline ends. The V gene's germline CDR1 is ENHRY and CDR2 SYGVKD. CDR3 region: CAISEGGNQPQHF. The DNA for the CDR3 is TGTGCCATCAGTGAGGGCGGCAATCAGCCCCAGCATTTT.

This clone was found a few times. CDR3 residues: CASSYSSENNEQFF. The CDR3, as DNA: TGTGCCAGCAGTTACTCGTCGGAAAACAATGAGCAGTTCTTC. This chain joins TRBV6-6 and TRBJ2-1, with unresolved D. Germline-derived CDR1 and CDR2 are MNHNY and SVGAGI (reference sequence). The CDR3 runs to 14 residues. V dropped 0 bases and J dropped 5 bases, with 8 bases sitting between them.

This chain uses TRBV13 with TRBJ1-2; D might be TRBD1 (6 bases). The germline V gene has CDR1 PRHDT and CDR2 FYEKMQ (reference sequence). CDR3 length equals 15 residues. The V end lost 3 bases, the J end lost 3 bases, and 14 bases lay between the germline ends. CDR3 loop: CASSLLGAGDYGYTF. The CDR3 coding sequence is TGTGCCAGCAGCTTGTTGGGGGCCGGGGACTATGGCTACACCTTC.

The J gene is TRBJ2-1, the V gene TRBV27; D unresolved. CDR1 is MNHEY, CDR2 SMNVEV, per germline (reference sequence). CDR3 length equals 16 residues. V lost 2 bases, J lost 4 bases, and 15 bases lay in between. The CDR3 spells CASSLEAPDGYNEQFF. The CDR3 DNA reads TGTGCCAGCAGTTTAGAGGCCCCGGACGGATACAATGAGCAGTTCTTC.

This CDR3 reads CASSLGRVEEQYF. Written as DNA, the CDR3 is TGTGCCAGCAGTTTAGGTAGGGTGGAGGAGCAGTACTTC. The chain combines TRBV27 with TRBJ2-7; D gene ambiguous. V was pared by 2 bases and J by 7 bases, with 12 bases between. Per the germline V gene, CDR1 is MNHEY and CDR2 is SMNVEV (reference sequence). The CDR3 covers 13 residues.

A note on this clone: The same CDR3 can be traced to other DNA sequences in this sample. The chain employs TRBV29-1 and TRBJ2-7, with D unclear. Germline CDR1 is SQVTM and CDR2 is ANQGSEA. V lost 6 bases, J lost 4 bases, and 7 bases lay in between. This CDR3 is 10 amino acids long. The CDR3 region is CSVVDYEQYF. CDR3 DNA sequence: TGCAGCGTGGTCGATTACGAGCAGTACTTC.

This clone showed up many times. The CDR3 sequence: CASSQDWSSNQPQHF. The DNA for the CDR3 is TGCGCCAGCAGCCAAGATTGGTCTAGCAATCAGCCCCAGCATTTT. The rearrangement joins TRBV4-3 to TRBJ1-5; D gene ambiguous. CDR3 length: 15 residues. Trimming removed 0 bases at V and 0 bases at J, with 6 bases between. Germline CDR1 and CDR2: LGHNA and YSLEER.

J is TRBJ1-1 and V is TRBV5-1, with 8 bases matching TRBD1. Germline-derived CDR1 and CDR2 are SGHRS and YFSETQ. With 1 base clipped from V and 4 bases from J, the junction kept 6 bases outside the gene matches. This CDR3 spans 15 amino acids. The CDR3 DNA is TGCGCCAGCAGCTTGCGGGCAGGGGGCCTCACTGAAGCTTTCTTT. It translates to CASSLRAGGLTEAFF.

The chain employs TRBV19 and TRBJ1-1, with D maybe TRBD1 (5 bases). The ends were cut back, 3 bases at V and 5 bases at J, with 10 bases in the middle. Germline V lookup: CDR1 LNHDA, CDR2 SQIVND (reference sequence). The CDR3 covers 13 residues. The CDR3 sequence: CASSIQGGTEAFF. CDR3 nucleotide sequence: TGTGCCAGTAGTATTCAGGGAGGTACTGAAGCTTTCTTT.

The chain uses TRBV10-3 and TRBJ1-1, with TRBD1 identical over 11 bases. The CDR3 consists of 16 residues. Germline V lookup: CDR1 ENHRY, CDR2 SYGVKD. With 4 bases clipped from V and 10 bases from J, the junction kept 14 bases outside the gene matches. CDR3 protein: CAISGRTGGADLGAFF. The CDR3 nucleotides are TGTGCCATCAGTGGGCGGACAGGGGGCGCGGATTTGGGAGCTTTCTTT.

On this clone itself: The sample carries other DNA sequences with the same CDR3. The chain couples TRBV29-1 to TRBJ2-7; 7 bases line up with TRBD1. Trimming cost V 3 bases and J 0 bases; bases outside gene matches: 2. The CDR3 length is 13 residues. CDR1 is SQVTM and CDR2 is ANQGSEA in the germline V gene. CDR3 sequence: CSVETGSSYEQYF. DNA for the CDR3: TGCAGCGTTGAGACAGGGAGCTCCTACGAGCAGTACTTC.